These 20 T cell receptor beta chains were sequenced from one sample in a study of blood T cell repertoires in COVID-19. Assay used: immunoSEQ multiplex PCR; TCRdb lists only in-frame clones, some missing. The sample consists of about 200,000 clones, around 86% of them appearing once. The specimen sequenced was peripheral blood. These TCRs come from a man aged 35-49 years with acute or convalescent COVID-19.

V usage is TRBV30 and J usage is TRBJ1-5; D is perhaps TRBD1 (5 bases). Trimming removed 0 bases from V and 7 bases from J, with 10 bases in between. The CDR3 extends over 13 amino acids. Per the germline V gene, CDR1 is GTSNPN and CDR2 is SVGIG (reference sequence). The CDR3 sequence is CAWSVRGSQPQHF. CDR3 bases: TGTGCCTGGAGTGTAAGGGGAAGCCAGCCCCAGCATTTT.

The genes are TRBV11-3 and TRBJ1-6, with D possibly TRBD1 on 6 matching bases. Germline lookup yields CDR1 SGHNT and CDR2 YENEEA. Between the trimmed V and J ends, which lost 6 bases and 6 bases, there was a span of 12 bases. CDR3 length: 14 residues. DNA for the CDR3: TGTGCCAGCAGACCCGGGACAAGTAATTCACCCCTCCACTTT. The encoded protein is CASRPGTSNSPLHF.

The chain carries TRBV7-2 and TRBJ1-2, with TRBD1 identical over 7 bases. Unmatched junction bases numbered 7, after V lost 4 bases and J lost 2 bases. The CDR3 has 15 amino acids. Germline V gives CDR1 SGHTA, CDR2 FQGNSA. The CDR3, as DNA: TGTGCCAGCAGCTCGACAGGGATGATCAACTATGGCTACACCTTC. Residues: CASSSTGMINYGYTF.

This chain links TRBV4-3 with TRBJ1-2, with D maybe TRBD1 (5 bases). V was trimmed by 4 bases and J by 0 bases, leaving 9 bases between them. In germline, CDR1 is LGHNA, CDR2 YSLEER. The CDR3 length is 14 residues. CDR3 protein: CASSRQNSNYGYTF. CDR3 nucleotides: TGCGCCAGCAGCCGACAGAATTCTAACTATGGCTACACCTTC.

The chain uses TRBV19 and TRBJ2-7; TRBD2 is a possible D gene (6 bases). The V gene lost 1 base and the J gene lost 1 base, with 11 bases spanning the gap. The CDR3 extends over 15 amino acids. Germline V gene sequence: CDR1 LNHDA, CDR2 SQIVND (reference sequence). The CDR3 here is CASSIGLVASYEQYF. CDR3 DNA sequence: TGTGCCAGTAGTATAGGACTAGTGGCTTCCTACGAGCAGTACTTC. The variable domain in full, completed from reference TRBV19 and TRBJ2-7, reads DGGITQSPKYLFRKEGQNVTLSCEQNLNHDAMYWYRQDPGQGLRLIYYSQIVNDFQKGDIAEGYSVSREKKESFPLTVTSAQKNPTAFYLCASSIGLVASYEQYFGPGTRLTVT.

Only one count was recorded for this clone. This chain joins TRBV13 and TRBJ1-2; 9 nucleotides line up with TRBD1. The CDR3 runs 12 residues. Trimming cost V 5 bases and J 13 bases; bases outside gene matches: 8. CDR1 and CDR2 (germline): PRHDT, FYEKMQ (reference sequence). This chain's CDR3 is CASSLSGTGCTF. CDR3 bases: TGTGCCAGCAGCCTCTCCGGGACAGGGTGCACCTTC.

This chain connects TRBV28 to TRBJ2-5; D is undetermined. Germline V gene sequence: CDR1 MDHEN, CDR2 SYDVKM. Trimming pared 5 bases from V and 2 bases from J, leaving 9 bases between. The CDR3 sequence is 13 residues long. Here the CDR3 DNA reads TGTGCCAGCAGTGAACTAAGTCAAGAGACCCAGTACTTC. This gives the protein CASSELSQETQYF.

CDR3: CASSLGDTEYNEQFF. CDR3 in DNA: TGTGCCAGCAGTTTAGGGGACACCGAGTACAATGAGCAGTTCTTC. This sequence joins TRBV28 and TRBJ2-1, with TRBD1 as a possible D gene (6 bases). V was pared by 2 bases and J by 4 bases, with 12 bases between. The germline V gene encodes CDR1 MDHEN and CDR2 SYDVKM. This CDR3 is 15 amino acids long.

The chain has TRBV23-1 and TRBJ1-1; no definite D call. TRBV23-1 is an ORF, with its function uncertain. The CDR3 is 16 residues long. The V and J ends lost 0 bases and 1 base respectively, with 12 bases between them. The CDR3 DNA reads TGCGCCAGCAGTCAATCCCGGGGTTTTTGGAACACTGAAGCTTTCTTT. Its translation: CASSQSRGFWNTEAFF.

The rearrangement links TRBV7-7 to TRBJ2-1; 15 bases are shared with TRBD2. The length of the CDR3 is 16 residues. Germline V gene lookup returns CDR1 SSHAT and CDR2 FNYEAQ (reference sequence). V shed 5 bases, J shed 7 bases, and the junction held 6 bases outside the gene matches. The CDR3 spells CASSEGTSGGFNEQFF. As DNA, the CDR3 is TGTGCCAGCAGCGAAGGGACTAGCGGGGGGTTTAATGAGCAGTTCTTC.

The CDR3 nucleotides are TGTGCCAGCAGCTTGGATAGCCTCACAGATACGCAGTATTTT. Translated, it gives CASSLDSLTDTQYF. The gene calls are TRBV5-4 and TRBJ2-3; D is ambiguous. CDR1 and CDR2 from the germline V gene are SGHNT and YYREEE (reference sequence). This CDR3 comprises 14 residues. With 0 bases removed from V and 2 bases from J, the gap between germline ends came to 7 bases.

The chain couples TRBV3-1 (or the pseudogene TRBV3-2) to TRBJ1-4, with a possible D match to TRBD1 (5 bases). This CDR3 spans 17 amino acids. The germline gives CDR1 LGHDT, CDR2 YNNKEL (reference sequence). The V gene lost 5 bases and the J gene lost 0 bases, with 16 bases spanning the gap. The CDR3 DNA sequence: TGTGCCAGCAGCACTCCCAGTAAGACAGCAACTAATGAAAAACTGTTTTTT. This sequence encodes CASSTPSKTATNEKLFF.

In DNA, the CDR3 is TGTGCCAGCAGCTTAAATATTTTGACAGGGGATGGGTATGGCTACACCTTC. Protein sequence: CASSLNILTGDGYGYTF. The chain employs TRBV11-2 and TRBJ1-2, with 8 positions matching TRBD1. Germline V lookup: CDR1 SGHAT, CDR2 FQNNGV. This CDR3 region has 17 residues. With 2 bases clipped from V and 5 bases from J, the junction kept 13 bases outside the gene matches.

The table lists this clone with a count of one. CDR3 loop: CASSKDGGPNEQFF. CDR3 bases: TGTGCCAGCAGCAAAGACGGGGGACCCAATGAGCAGTTCTTC. V gene TRBV21-1 combines with J gene TRBJ2-1; the table gives TRBD2 as D, unverified against the DNA. TRBV21-1 is a recognized pseudogene. The CDR3 has 14 amino acids.

The V and J genes are TRBV6-6 and TRBJ2-1; unclear D gene. The CDR3 extends over 12 amino acids. V gave up 2 bases and J gave up 10 bases, with 9 bases separating them. From germline, CDR1 is MNHNY and CDR2 SVGAGI (reference sequence). CDR3 protein: CASSYIGVEQFF. CDR3 bases: TGTGCCAGCAGTTACATAGGAGTAGAGCAGTTCTTC.

This clone was seen only once. The chain uses TRBV24-1 and TRBJ1-3; D is possibly TRBD1 (5 bases). Germline V gives CDR1 KGHDR, CDR2 SFDVKD. V lost 1 base and J lost 3, with 12 bases in between. The CDR3 covers 16 residues. The CDR3 bases are TGTGCCACCAGTGATTTCCCCCTGACAGTTGGAAACACCATATATTTT. Residues: CATSDFPLTVGNTIYF.

V gene TRBV2 combines with J gene TRBJ2-7; 8 nucleotides agree with TRBD1. The V and J ends lost 2 bases and 7 bases, in that order; junction bases with no gene match: 4. The CDR3 covers 13 residues. Germline CDR1 and CDR2: SNHLY and FYNNEI. CDR3 in amino acids: CASSEQGAGEQYF. The CDR3 nucleotides read TGTGCCAGCAGTGAACAGGGGGCAGGTGAGCAGTACTTC.

This CDR3 is CSVAGQGARGYTF. CDR3 DNA sequence: TGCAGCGTTGCCGGACAGGGGGCGCGGGGCTACACCTTC. The gene calls are TRBV29-1 and TRBJ1-2, with 11 nucleotides matching TRBD1. The V and J ends lost 4 bases and 8 bases, in that order; junction bases with no gene match: 6. The CDR3 has 13 amino acids. In germline, CDR1 is SQVTM, CDR2 ANQGSEA.

DNA of the CDR3: TGTGCCAGCAGCTTGGCTAGCGGGGGCACAGATACGCAGTATTTT. It yields the protein CASSLASGGTDTQYF. The V and J genes are TRBV5-8 and TRBJ2-3; 9 bases are a match to TRBD2. The V segment lost 0 bases and the J segment 1 base; nucleotides outside the gene matches: 0. Germline-derived CDR1 and CDR2 are SGHTS and YDEGEE. The CDR3 is 15 residues long.

CDR3 loop: CASSKSRQGQPTRGGNIQYF. The CDR3 nucleotides are TGTGCCAGCAGCAAAAGTCGACAGGGGCAACCCACTCGGGGTGGAAACATTCAGTACTTC. J is TRBJ2-4 and V is TRBV21-1; the table's TRBD1 call for D was not verified on the DNA. TRBV21-1 is a documented pseudogene. The CDR3 totals 20 residues.